Described below is a single T cell receptor beta chain sequence and its context. This record comes from a study of blood T cell repertoires in COVID-19. On the study more broadly: The United States, Italy and Spain supplied acute and convalescent COVID-19 samples. T cells, B-cell-depleted T cells, or PBMCs supplied cDNA or gDNA.

Trimming pared 3 bases from V and 8 bases from J, leaving 10 bases between. Germline V gene data show CDR1 as SQVTM and CDR2 as ANQGSEA. This CDR3 is built from 11 residues. Per the study methods: For nucleated cells, counts were estimated from reference gene primer amplification. The assay was immunoSEQ multiplex PCR, and TCRdb's table has in-frame clones only and misses some. D and trimming come from the DNA, and the V and J calls and clone size come from that table. Altogether approximately 100,000 clones are present, less than 90% being singletons, with the ten largest covering 6.2%. This rearrangement joins TRBV29-1 to TRBJ1-1, with a tentative D call TRBD1 (6 bases). The sample taken for sequencing was peripheral blood. The receptor was isolated from a human donor in a cohort sampled during active COVID-19. As DNA, the CDR3 is TGCAGCGTTGAGGGGGCGGCGGAAGCTTTCTTT. Its protein product is CSVEGAAEAFF.